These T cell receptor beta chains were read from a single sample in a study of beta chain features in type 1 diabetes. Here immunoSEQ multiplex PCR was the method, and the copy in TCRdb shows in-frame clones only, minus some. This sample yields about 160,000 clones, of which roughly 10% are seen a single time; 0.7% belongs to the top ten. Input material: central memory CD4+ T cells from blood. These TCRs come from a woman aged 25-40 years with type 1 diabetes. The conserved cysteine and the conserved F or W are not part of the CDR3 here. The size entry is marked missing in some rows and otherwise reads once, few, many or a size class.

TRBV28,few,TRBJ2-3,ASMTGGSTDTQY
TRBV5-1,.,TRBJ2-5,ASSFTGARETQY
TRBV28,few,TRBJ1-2,ASRSIDRGRGYT
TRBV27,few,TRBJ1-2,ASSVRDRGEDGYT
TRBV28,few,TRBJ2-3,ASAGSSTNTDTQY
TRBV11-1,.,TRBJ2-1,ASSESGSVVGEQF
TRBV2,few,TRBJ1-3,ASSWDRGLGNTIY
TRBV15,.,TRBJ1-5,ATSGYGTARAQPQH
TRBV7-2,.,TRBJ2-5,ASSLAHRSGTQY
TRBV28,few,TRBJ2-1,ASSLGGTGIDEQF
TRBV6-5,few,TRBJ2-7,ASSPRGNEQY
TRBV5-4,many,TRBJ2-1,ASSETGDPYNEQF
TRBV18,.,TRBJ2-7,ASSLSSSEQY
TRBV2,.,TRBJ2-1,ASSGGGAYNEQF
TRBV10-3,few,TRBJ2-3,AISESRATLEYTDTQY
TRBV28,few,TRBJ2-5,ASSLIKTGGLETQY
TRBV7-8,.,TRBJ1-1,ASRSYVAGDEAF
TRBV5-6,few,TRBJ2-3,ASSYGTGGADTQY
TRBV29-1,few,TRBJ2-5,SVASGSQETQY
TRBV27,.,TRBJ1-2,ASKTGPHRDDGYT
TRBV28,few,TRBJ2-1,ASSLGGSGSSYEQF
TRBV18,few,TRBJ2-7,ASSPPRTGVSYEQY
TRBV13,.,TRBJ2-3,ASSLGAGAADTQY
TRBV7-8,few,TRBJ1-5,ASSLGRGGQPQH
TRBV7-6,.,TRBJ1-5,ASSLVGGGNQPQH
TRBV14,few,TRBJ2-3,ASSQDLGRVRAGDTQY
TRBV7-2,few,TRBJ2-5,ASSLGAGGQY
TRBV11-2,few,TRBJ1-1,ASSTGLNTEAF
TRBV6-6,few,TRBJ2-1,ASRGIGTSNNEQF
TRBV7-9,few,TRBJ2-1,ASSLTRTSGTEQF
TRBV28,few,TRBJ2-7,ASSPLTWPIDYSYEQY
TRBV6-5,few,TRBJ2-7,ASSEAGGKDEQY
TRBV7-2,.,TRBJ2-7,ASSLGTSPRYEQY
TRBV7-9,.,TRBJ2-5,ASSLSQGLAETQY
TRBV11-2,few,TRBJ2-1,ASSLSGYNEQF
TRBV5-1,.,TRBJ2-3,ASSPLAGSSTDTQY
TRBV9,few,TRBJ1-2,ASSVASAGLNGYT
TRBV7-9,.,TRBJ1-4,ASSPDRSYEKLF
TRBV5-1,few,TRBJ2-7,ASSPTGYYEQY
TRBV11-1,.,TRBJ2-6,ASSPGSQGVTGANVLT
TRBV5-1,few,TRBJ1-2,ASSLVIMPDYGYT
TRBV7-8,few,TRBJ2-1,ASSQGTSGSYNEQF
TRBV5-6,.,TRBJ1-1,ASSLWGARNTEAF
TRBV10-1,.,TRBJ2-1,ASSARVNEQF
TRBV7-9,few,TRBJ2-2,ASSTTGTGDTGELF
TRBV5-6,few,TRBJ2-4,ASSSSSLLAGVWNIQY
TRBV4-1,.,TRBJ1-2,ASSLNDRSYYGYT
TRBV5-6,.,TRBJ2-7,ASSLDRTYEQY
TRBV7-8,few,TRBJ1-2,ASSLISVPGSGYT
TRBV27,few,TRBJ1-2,ASLTGAGGYT
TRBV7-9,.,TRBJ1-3,ASSPQGPGNTIY
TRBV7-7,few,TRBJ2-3,ASSLGLRGADTQY
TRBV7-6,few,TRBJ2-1,ASSLAPASGRAYNEQF
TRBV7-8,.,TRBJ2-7,ASSLRASGSYEQY
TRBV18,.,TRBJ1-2,ASSPSGQGNGYT
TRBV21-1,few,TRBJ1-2,ASSRGASANYGYT
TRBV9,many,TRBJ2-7,ASSGRDRTEQY